The TCR beta chain under discussion was sequenced for a study of shared clonotypes between healthy human individuals. The germline V gene has CDR1 SEHNR and CDR2 FQNEAQ (reference sequence). The CDR3 is made up of 15 amino acids. The V and J ends lost 1 base and 4 bases, in that order; junction bases with no gene match: 1. The assay was run at deep level. The method was immunoSEQ multiplex PCR; TCRdb's version includes in-frame clones alone and lacks a portion of them. This table has fewer than 600,000 clones, around 76% appearing once. The chain employs TRBV7-9 and TRBJ2-7; 13 positions agree with TRBD2. The sequencing input was PBMCs. This TCR was recovered from a woman between 40 and 50 years old in good health. Some clones in this sample may be carry-over from other donors' samples. CDR3: CASSLGLAGGYEQYF. DNA for the CDR3: TGTGCCAGCAGCTTAGGACTAGCGGGAGGATACGAGCAGTACTTC.